This T cell receptor (beta chain) was identified in a study of cytotoxic CD8 clonotypes in ibrutinib-treated CLL. Study background: After a median of around six years, around 15 patients stayed remitted and approximately twelve progressed; responses had been partial in about 24 and complete in 2.

This CDR3 has 13 residues. CDR1 SQVTM and CDR2 ANQGSEA come from the germline V gene. V lost 7 bases and J lost 7; bases outside the gene matches: 10. Clones were read by immunoSEQ multiplex PCR, and TCRdb kept only the in-frame ones, dropping some. The table lists approximately 50,000 clones, 50% to 70% of them singletons, with roughly a quarter in the top ten. The sequenced sample was PBMCs, obtained at disease progression, from a patient treated with ibrutinib. V usage is TRBV29-1 and J usage is TRBJ1-1, with 9 bases aligning to TRBD1. This clonotype was sampled from a human donor with chronic lymphocytic leukemia. The CDR3 DNA reads as TGCAGCGCCGTGACGGGACAGGGCGGTGAAGCTTTCTTT. It encodes CSAVTGQGGEAFF.